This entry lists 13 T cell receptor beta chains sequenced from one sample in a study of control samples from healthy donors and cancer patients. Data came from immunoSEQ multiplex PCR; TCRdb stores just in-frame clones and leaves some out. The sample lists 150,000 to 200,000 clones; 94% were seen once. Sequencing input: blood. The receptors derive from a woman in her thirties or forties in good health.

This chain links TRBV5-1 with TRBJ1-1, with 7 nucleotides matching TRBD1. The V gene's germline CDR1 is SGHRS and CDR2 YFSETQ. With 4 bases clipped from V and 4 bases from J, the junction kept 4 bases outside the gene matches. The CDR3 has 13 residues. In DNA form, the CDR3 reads TGCGCCAGCAGCAGGGGGCGCGTCACTGAAGCTTTCTTT. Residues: CASSRGRVTEAFF.

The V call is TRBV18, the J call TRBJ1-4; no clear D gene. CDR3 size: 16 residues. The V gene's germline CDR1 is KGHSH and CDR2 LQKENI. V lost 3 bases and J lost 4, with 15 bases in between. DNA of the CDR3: TGTGCCAGCTCACCGATTCGGACCGAAATTAATGAAAAACTGTTTTTT. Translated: CASSPIRTEINEKLFF.

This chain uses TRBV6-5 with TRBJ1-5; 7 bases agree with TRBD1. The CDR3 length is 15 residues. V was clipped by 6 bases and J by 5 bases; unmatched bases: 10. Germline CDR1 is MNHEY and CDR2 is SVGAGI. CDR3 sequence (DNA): TGTGCCAGCAGCAAGGACAGGCCAGCGGATCAGCCCCAGCATTTT. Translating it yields CASSKDRPADQPQHF.

DNA of the CDR3: TGTGCCACGGGACACCCCAAACAGGCTGGAAACACCATATATTTT. Translation gives CATGHPKQAGNTIYF. V gene TRBV10-3 combines with J gene TRBJ1-3, with TRBD1 as a possible D gene (6 bases). Trimming removed 10 bases from V and 2 bases from J, with 18 bases in between. The CDR3 contains 15 residues. Per the germline V gene, CDR1 is ENHRY and CDR2 is SYGVKD.

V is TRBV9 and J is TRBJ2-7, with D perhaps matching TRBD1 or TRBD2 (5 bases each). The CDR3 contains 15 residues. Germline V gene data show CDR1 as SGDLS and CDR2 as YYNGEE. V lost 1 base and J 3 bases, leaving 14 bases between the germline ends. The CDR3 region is CASSVSWGSIYEQYF. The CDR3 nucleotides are TGTGCCAGCAGCGTATCGTGGGGGTCGATCTACGAGCAGTACTTC.

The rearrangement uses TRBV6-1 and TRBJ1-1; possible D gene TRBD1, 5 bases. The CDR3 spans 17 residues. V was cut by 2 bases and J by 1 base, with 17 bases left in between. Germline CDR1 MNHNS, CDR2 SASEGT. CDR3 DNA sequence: TGTGCCAGCAGTGAAAGGGGCGGGGGTTGGGCGAACACTGAAGCTTTCTTT. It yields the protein CASSERGGGWANTEAFF.

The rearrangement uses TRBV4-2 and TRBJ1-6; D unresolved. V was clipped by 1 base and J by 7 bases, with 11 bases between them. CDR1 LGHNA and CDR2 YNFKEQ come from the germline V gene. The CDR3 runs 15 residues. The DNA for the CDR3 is TGTGCCAGCAGCCAAGTCCCGGCCCCCAATTCACCCCTCCACTTT. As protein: CASSQVPAPNSPLHF.

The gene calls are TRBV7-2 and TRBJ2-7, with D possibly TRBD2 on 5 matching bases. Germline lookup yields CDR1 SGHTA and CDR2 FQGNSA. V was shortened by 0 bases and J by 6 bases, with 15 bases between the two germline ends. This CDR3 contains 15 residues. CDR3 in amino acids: CASSLARTAKGEQYF. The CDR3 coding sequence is TGTGCCAGCAGCTTAGCCAGGACTGCAAAGGGCGAGCAGTACTTC.

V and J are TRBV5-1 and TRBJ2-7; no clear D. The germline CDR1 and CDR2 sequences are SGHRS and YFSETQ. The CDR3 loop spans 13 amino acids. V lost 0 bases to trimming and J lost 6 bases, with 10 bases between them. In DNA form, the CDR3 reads TGCGCCAGCAGCTTGGCCGGCAGATCCGAGCAGTACTTC. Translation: CASSLAGRSEQYF.

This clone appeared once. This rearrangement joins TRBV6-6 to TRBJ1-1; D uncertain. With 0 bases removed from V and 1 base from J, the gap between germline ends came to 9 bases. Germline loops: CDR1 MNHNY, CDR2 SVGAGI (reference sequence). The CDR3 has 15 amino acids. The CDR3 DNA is TGTGCCAGCAGTTACTCACTTCAACAGAACACTGAAGCTTTCTTT. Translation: CASSYSLQQNTEAFF.

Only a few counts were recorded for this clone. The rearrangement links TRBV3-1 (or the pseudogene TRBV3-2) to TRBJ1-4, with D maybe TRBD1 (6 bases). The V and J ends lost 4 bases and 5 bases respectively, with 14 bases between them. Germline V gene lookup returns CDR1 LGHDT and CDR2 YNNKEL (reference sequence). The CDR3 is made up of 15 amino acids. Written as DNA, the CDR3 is TGTGCCAGCAGCCGGCTGAGGGGGGGGAATGAAAAACTGTTTTTT. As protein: CASSRLRGGNEKLFF.

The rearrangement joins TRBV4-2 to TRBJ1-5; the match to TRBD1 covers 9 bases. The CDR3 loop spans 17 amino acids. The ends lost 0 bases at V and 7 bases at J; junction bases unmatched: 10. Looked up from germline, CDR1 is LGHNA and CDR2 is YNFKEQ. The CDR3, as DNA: TGTGCCAGCAGCCAAGATTTGTGGACAGGGGTGGAACAGCCCCAGCATTTT. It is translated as CASSQDLWTGVEQPQHF.

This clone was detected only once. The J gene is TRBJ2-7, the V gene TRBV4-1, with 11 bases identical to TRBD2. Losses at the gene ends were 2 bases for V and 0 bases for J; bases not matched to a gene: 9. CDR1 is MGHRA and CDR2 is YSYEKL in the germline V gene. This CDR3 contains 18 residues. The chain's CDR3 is CASSQIGTSGSSSYEQYF. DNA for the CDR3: TGCGCCAGCAGCCAAATTGGGACTAGCGGTTCCAGCTCCTACGAGCAGTACTTC.